The rows below give T cell receptor beta chains drawn from one sample of a study of blood T cell repertoires in COVID-19. The method was immunoSEQ multiplex PCR; TCRdb's version includes in-frame clones alone and lacks a portion of them. The profile covers 200,000 to 250,000 clones, with around nine tenths appearing a single time and around 1.5% taken by the ten largest. Sequenced: peripheral blood. Receptors originate from a man aged 18-30 years with active or convalescent COVID-19. Each CDR3 is given with its conserved first and last residue. D genes are given only for firm matches. For some rows the clone size is stated as once, few or many, or as a class when expanded; others skip it.

TRBD2	TRBV28	TRBJ2-5	NA	CASETSGAQETQYF	TGTGCCAGTGAGACTAGCGGGGCCCAAGAGACCCAGTACTTC
TRBD2	TRBV7-8	TRBJ2-2	once	CASSPLAGNTGELFF	TGTGCCAGCAGCCCCCTAGCGGGAAACACCGGGGAGCTGTTTTTT
NA	TRBV11-2	TRBJ2-5	NA	CASSLEALQGSQETQYF	TGTGCCAGCAGCTTAGAAGCCTTACAGGGCTCCCAAGAGACCCAGTACTTC
TRBD1	TRBV7-2	TRBJ1-3	NA	CASSYLSDRGNTIYF	TGTGCCAGCAGCTACCTTTCGGACAGGGGAAACACCATATATTTT
NA	TRBV5-1	TRBJ1-2	NA	CASSLRRGEDYGYTF	TGCGCCAGCAGCTTGCGTCGGGGGGAGGACTATGGCTACACCTTC
TRBD1	TRBV30	TRBJ2-7	NA	CAWSQTGGEQYF	TGTGCCTGGTCCCAGACAGGGGGCGAGCAGTACTTC
NA	TRBV6-5	TRBJ1-1	NA	CASSYFSGVGTEAFF	TGTGCCAGCAGTTATTTCTCCGGAGTTGGCACTGAAGCTTTCTTT
NA	TRBV28	TRBJ2-3	NA	CASSRLDRYTDTQYF	TGTGCCAGCAGCCGATTAGACAGATACACAGATACGCAGTATTTT
TRBD1	TRBV5-6	TRBJ1-5	NA	CASSTTGVNQPQHF	TGTGCCAGCAGCACTACAGGGGTAAATCAGCCCCAGCATTTT
NA	TRBV28	TRBJ1-1	NA	CASHPGRFENTEAFF	TGTGCCAGCCACCCAGGGCGGTTTGAGAACACTGAAGCTTTCTTT
TRBD2	TRBV18	TRBJ2-1	few	CASSLAGTRSNEQFF	TGTGCCAGCTCACTCGCCGGGACTAGGAGTAATGAGCAGTTCTTC
NA	TRBV24-1	TRBJ2-2	NA	CAATGTADTGELFF	TGTGCCGCGACCGGGACTGCCGACACCGGGGAGCTGTTTTTT
NA	TRBV12-3/TRBV12-4	TRBJ1-3	NA	CASTGSSGNTIYF	TGTGCCAGCACGGGTAGCTCTGGAAACACCATATATTTT
TRBD1	TRBV28	TRBJ1-3	NA	CASTLSDRGGNTIYF	TGTGCCAGCACCCTATCCGACAGGGGTGGAAACACCATATATTTT
TRBD2	TRBV30	TRBJ2-7	NA	CAWTHLPGGNEQYF	TGTGCCTGGACCCACCTGCCGGGGGGGAACGAGCAGTACTTC
NA	TRBV28	TRBJ1-4	NA	CASSNQGATNEKLFF	TGTGCCAGCAGCAACCAGGGTGCAACTAATGAAAAACTGTTTTTT
TRBD1	TRBV10-3	TRBJ2-1	NA	CAISEIRGRDEQFF	TGTGCCATCAGTGAGATAAGGGGGCGGGATGAGCAGTTCTTC